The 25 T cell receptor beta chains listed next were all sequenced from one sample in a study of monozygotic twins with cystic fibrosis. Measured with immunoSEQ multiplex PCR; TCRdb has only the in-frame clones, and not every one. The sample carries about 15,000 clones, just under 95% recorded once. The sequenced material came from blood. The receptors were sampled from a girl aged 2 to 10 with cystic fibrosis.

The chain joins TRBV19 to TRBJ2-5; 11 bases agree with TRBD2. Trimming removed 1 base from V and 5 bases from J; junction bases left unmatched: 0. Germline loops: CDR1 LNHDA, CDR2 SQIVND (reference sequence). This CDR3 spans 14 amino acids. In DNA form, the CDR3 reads TGTGCCAGTAGTATAGTAGCGGGAGGGGAGACCCAGTACTTC. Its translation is CASSIVAGGETQYF.

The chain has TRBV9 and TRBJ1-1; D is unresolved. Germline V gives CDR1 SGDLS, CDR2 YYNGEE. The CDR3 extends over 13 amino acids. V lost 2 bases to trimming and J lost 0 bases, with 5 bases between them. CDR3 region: CASSVSMNTEAFF. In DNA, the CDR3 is TGTGCCAGCAGCGTTTCCATGAACACTGAAGCTTTCTTT.

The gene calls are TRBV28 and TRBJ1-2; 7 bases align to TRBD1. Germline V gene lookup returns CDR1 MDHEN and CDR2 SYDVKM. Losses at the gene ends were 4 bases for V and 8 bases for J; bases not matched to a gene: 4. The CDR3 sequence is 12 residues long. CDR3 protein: CASSSDRWGYTF. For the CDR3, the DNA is TGTGCCAGCAGTTCGGACAGGTGGGGCTACACCTTC.

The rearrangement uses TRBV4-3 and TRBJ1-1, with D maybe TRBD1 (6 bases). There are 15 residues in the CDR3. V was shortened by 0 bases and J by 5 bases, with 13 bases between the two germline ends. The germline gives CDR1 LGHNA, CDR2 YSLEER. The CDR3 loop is CASSQDKGGRTEAFF. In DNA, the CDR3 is TGCGCCAGCAGCCAAGATAAAGGGGGGCGGACTGAAGCTTTCTTT.

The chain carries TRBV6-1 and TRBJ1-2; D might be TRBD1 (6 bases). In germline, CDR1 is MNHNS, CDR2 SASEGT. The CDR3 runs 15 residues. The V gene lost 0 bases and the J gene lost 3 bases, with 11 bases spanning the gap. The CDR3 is CASSEADRGDYGYTF. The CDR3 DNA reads TGTGCCAGCAGTGAAGCGGACAGAGGGGACTATGGCTACACCTTC.

CDR3 coding DNA: TGTGCCAGCAGCTTAGGGCTTGGCGGGAGCGGGAGATACACCGGGGAGCTGTTTTTT. Its translation: CASSLGLGGSGRYTGELFF. J is TRBJ2-2 and V is TRBV7-2; TRBD2 matches at 8 bases. Per the germline V gene, CDR1 is SGHTA and CDR2 is FQGNSA. Trimming took 1 base from V and 3 from J; bases not matched to a gene: 13. The CDR3 totals 19 residues.

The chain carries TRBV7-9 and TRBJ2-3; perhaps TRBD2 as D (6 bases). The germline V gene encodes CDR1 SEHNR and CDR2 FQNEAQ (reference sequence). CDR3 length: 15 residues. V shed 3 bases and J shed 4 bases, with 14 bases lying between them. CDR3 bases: TGTGCCAGCAGCTTTTTAGCGGCCCGACCAGATACGCAGTATTTT. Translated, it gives CASSFLAARPDTQYF.

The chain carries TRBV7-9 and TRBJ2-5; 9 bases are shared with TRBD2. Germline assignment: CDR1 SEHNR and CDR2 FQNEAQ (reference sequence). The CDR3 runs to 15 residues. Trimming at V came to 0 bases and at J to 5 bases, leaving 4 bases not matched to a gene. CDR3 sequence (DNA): TGTGCCAGCAGCTTAGCTCTAGCGGGATGGGAGACCCAGTACTTC. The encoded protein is CASSLALAGWETQYF. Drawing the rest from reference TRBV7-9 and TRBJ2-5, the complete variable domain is DTGVSQNPRHKITKRGQNVTFRCDPISEHNRLYWYRQTLGQGPEFLTYFQNEAQLEKSRLLSDRFSAERPKGSFSTLEIQRTEQGDSAMYLCASSLALAGWETQYFGPGTRLLVL.

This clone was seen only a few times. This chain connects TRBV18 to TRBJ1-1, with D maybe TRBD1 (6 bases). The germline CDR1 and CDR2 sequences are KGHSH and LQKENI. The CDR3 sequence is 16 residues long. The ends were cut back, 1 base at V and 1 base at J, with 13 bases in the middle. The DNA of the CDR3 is TGTGCCAGCTCACCACAGGGGGGGTATGCGAACACTGAAGCTTTCTTT. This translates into CASSPQGGYANTEAFF.

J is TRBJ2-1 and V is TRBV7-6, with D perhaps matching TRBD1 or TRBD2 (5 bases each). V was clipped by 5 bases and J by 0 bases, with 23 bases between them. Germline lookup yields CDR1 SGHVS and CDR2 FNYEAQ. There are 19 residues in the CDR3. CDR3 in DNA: TGTGCCAGCAGCGAGTCCAGTCAACTGGGACCGACCTCCTACAATGAGCAGTTCTTC. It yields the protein CASSESSQLGPTSYNEQFF.

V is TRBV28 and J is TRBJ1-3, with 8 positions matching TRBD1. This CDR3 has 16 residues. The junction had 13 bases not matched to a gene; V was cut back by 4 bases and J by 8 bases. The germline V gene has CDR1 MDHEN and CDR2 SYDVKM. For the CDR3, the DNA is TGTGCCAGCAGTTCACAGAGGACAGGGTGGAGGGACACCATATATTTT. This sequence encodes CASSSQRTGWRDTIYF.

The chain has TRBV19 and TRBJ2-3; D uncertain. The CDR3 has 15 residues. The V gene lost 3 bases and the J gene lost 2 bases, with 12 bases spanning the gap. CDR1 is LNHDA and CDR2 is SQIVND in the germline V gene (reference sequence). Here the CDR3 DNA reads TGTGCCAGTAGTATCCAGCCTATAATCACAGATACGCAGTATTTT. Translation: CASSIQPIITDTQYF.

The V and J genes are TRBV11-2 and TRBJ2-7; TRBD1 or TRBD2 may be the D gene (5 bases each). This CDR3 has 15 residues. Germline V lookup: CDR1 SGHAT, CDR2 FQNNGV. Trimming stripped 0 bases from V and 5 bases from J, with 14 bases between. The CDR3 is CASSLESGRPDEQYF. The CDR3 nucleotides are TGTGCCAGCAGCTTAGAATCGGGACGGCCCGACGAGCAGTACTTC.

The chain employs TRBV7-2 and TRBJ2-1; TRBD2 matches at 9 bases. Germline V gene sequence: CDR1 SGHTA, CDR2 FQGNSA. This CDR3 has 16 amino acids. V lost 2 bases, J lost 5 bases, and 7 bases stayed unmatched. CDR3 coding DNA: TGTGCCAGCAGCTTACTTTTGGCGGGAGGGAACAATGAGCAGTTCTTC. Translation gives CASSLLLAGGNNEQFF.

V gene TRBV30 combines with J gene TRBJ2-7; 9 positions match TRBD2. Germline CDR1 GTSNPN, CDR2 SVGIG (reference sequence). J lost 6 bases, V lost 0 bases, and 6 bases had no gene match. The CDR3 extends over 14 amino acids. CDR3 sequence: CAWSVGTSLTEQYF. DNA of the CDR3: TGTGCCTGGAGTGTCGGGACTAGCCTCACCGAGCAGTACTTC.

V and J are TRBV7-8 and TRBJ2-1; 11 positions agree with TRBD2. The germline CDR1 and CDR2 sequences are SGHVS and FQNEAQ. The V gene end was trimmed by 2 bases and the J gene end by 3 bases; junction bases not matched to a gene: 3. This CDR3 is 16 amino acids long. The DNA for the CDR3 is TGTGCCAGCAGCTTATCGGGACTAGCGGTCTACAATGAGCAGTTCTTC. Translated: CASSLSGLAVYNEQFF. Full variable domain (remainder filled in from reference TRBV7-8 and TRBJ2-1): GAGVSQSPRYKVAKRGQDVALRCDPISGHVSLFWYQQALGQGPEFLTYFQNEAQLDKSGLPSDRFFAERPEGSVSTLKIQRTQQEDSAVYLCASSLSGLAVYNEQFFGPGTRLTVL.

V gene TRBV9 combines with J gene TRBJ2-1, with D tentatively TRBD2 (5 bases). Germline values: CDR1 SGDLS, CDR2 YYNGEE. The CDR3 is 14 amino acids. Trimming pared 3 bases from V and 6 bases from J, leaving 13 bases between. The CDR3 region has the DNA TGTGCCAGCAGCGCCCGGCGGGTACCCAATGAGCAGTTCTTC. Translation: CASSARRVPNEQFF.

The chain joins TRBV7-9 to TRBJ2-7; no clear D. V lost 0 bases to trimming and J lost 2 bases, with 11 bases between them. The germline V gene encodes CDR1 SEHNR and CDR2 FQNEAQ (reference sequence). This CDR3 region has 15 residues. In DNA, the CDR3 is TGTGCCAGCAGCTTAGCGCTATCCACTCCCTACGAGCAGTACTTC. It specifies CASSLALSTPYEQYF.

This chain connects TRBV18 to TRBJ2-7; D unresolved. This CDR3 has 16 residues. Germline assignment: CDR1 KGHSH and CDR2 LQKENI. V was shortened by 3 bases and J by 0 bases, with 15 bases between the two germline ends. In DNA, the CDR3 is TGTGCCAGCTCACCGGAGATGGATATGCTCTCCTACGAGCAGTACTTC. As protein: CASSPEMDMLSYEQYF.

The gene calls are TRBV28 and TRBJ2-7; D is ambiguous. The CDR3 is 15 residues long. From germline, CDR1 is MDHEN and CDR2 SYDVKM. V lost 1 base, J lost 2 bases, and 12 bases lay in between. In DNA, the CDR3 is TGTGCCAGCAGTTTATCGCAGGTAGGAACCTACGAGCAGTACTTC. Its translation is CASSLSQVGTYEQYF.

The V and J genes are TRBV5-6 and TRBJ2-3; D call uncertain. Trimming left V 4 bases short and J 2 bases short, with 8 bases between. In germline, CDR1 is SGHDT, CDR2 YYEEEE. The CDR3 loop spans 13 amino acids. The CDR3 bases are TGTGCCAGCAGCCTGTCCCCCACAGATACGCAGTATTTT. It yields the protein CASSLSPTDTQYF.

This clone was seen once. The DNA of the CDR3 is TGTGCCAGCACCCTCCAATTAACCGGGACTAGCGCCTTGGCTAGCACAGATACGCAGTATTTT. Protein: CASTLQLTGTSALASTDTQYF. The chain uses TRBV16 and TRBJ2-3; 10 positions agree with TRBD2. The junction had 22 bases not matched to a gene; V was cut back by 7 bases and J by 0 bases. The CDR3 is 21 residues long. CDR1 KGHSY and CDR2 FQNENV come from the germline V gene.

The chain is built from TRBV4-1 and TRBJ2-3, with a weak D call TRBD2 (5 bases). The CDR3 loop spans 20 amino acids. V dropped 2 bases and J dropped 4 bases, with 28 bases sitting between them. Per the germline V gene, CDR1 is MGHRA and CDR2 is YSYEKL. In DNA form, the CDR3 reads TGCGCCAGCAGCCAATCCCCCCCCCGGTGGACTTTCAGTCCGGCAGATACGCAGTATTTT. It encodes CASSQSPPRWTFSPADTQYF.

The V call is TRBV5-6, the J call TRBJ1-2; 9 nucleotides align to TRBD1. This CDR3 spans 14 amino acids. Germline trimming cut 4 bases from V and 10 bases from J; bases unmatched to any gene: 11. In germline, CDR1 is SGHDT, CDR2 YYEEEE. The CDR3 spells CASSPSTGGNDYTF. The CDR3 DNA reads TGTGCCAGCAGCCCCTCGACAGGGGGTAATGACTACACCTTC.

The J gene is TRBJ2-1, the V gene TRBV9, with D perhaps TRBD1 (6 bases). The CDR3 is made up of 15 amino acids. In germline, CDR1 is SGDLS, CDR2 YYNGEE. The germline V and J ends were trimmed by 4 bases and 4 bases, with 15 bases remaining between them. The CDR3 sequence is CASSPYGQPYNEQFF. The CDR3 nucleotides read TGTGCCAGCAGCCCCTACGGACAGCCATACAATGAGCAGTTCTTC. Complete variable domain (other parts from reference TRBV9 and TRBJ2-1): DSGVTQTPKHLITATGQRVTLRCSPRSGDLSVYWYQQSLDQGLQFLIQYYNGEERAKGNILERFSAQQFPDLHSELNLSSLELGDSALYFCASSPYGQPYNEQFFGPGTRLTVL.